The following is a T cell receptor beta chain sequence with its context. Its recognized antigen is unknown. It has no much larger one-base neighbor in the sample; base qualities were not kept. Counted from cysteine to phenylalanine, this CDR3 has 15 amino acids. The DNA shown is the 45-base CDR3, in frame from base 1. V and J are truncated by 3 bases and 2 bases respectively, leaving an intervening sequence of 11 bases. The germline V gene supplies CDR1 MNHEY and CDR2 SVGAGI. These data originate in a study of blood T cell repertoires in COVID-19 (dated by TCRdb to 2018 to 2021). Regarding the complete study: The collaborator samples originated in the United States, Italy and Spain and spanned the acute and convalescent phases of COVID-19. The material from the prospective study consisted of cDNA or gDNA derived from T cells, B-cell-depleted T cells, or PBMCs. Sample metadata almost always included a de-identified subject ID, COVID-19 status, age in years and sex. Samples were obtained from the ongoing ImmuneRACE study (first 160 participants) and from 1,254 subjects provided by 6 global collaborators. Subjects who had been exposed to COVID-19, were actively infected with it, or had recovered from it provided the deeply sampled blood TCRbeta repertoires that made up the dataset. Where available, HLA class I and class II types were obtained from metadata supplied by the sample provider rather than from assay-based typing. The repertoires were made available in a free public database intended to serve as a resource for research on the immune response to SARS-CoV-2.

What the work shows at the level of the full study, not this receptor alone: How much clinical and demographic metadata was included differed by source and by participant, and the metadata was provided uncurated.

TCRbeta CDR3 regions were amplified from genomic DNA using the immunoSEQ Assay, a bias-controlled multiplex PCR. As for the authors' bioinformatics: The number of nucleated cells in each sample was estimated from the amplification of reference gene primers within the assay. To quantify the absolute abundance of each unique TCRbeta CDR3 rearrangement, sequence reads were collapsed and filtered. For each sample, productive Simpson clonality was calculated as the square root of Simpson's diversity index across productive rearrangements. Drawn from immuneACCESS, this table holds only the in-frame rearrangements with V and J called that TCRdb kept. Clones are partly lost; checked studies trace under half to an unresolved V gene and leave the rest unexplained. V and J calls and clone size are given by that table; D and trimming were obtained from the DNA. The sample data list 150,000 to 200,000 clones, and about 86% of these were observed just once. In total, the top ten clones hold 7% of the sample.

Whole blood was collected in K2EDTA tubes by collaborating institutions according to the institutions' own protocols. For TCRbeta analysis, collaborator samples were shipped as frozen whole blood, as isolated PBMCs, or as DNA extracted from either sample type. The chain is made from TRBV6-5 and TRBJ1-3; no confident D gene assignment can be made. Material for sequencing was peripheral blood. The source is a woman aged 80 or older in a cohort sampled during active or convalescent COVID-19. The encoded CDR3 is CASSYHGQTGNTIYF. The DNA sequence follows: TGTGCCAGCAGTTATCATGGGCAGACTGGAAACACCATATATTTT.